This is a list of T cell receptor beta chains from one sample in a study of neurological immune-mediated disorders. TCRdb re-called the 5' RACE reads with MiXCR, one entry per CDR3 protein. Of 45,000 to 70,000 distinct CDR3 sequences in the sample, around 4.2% were seen once. Sequencing input: PBMCs. The receptors originated from a man aged 50-60 years with multiple sclerosis. The CDR3 runs from the conserved cysteine through the conserved F or W. A D gene is named only where the DNA matches it firmly. Expanded clones are given a class, and other clones once, few, many or no size at all.

J gene,V gene,D gene,clone size,CDR3 protein,CDR3 DNA
TRBJ2-5,TRBV10-3,NA,NA,CAIRSQRRGETQYF,TGTGCCATCAGGTCACAGAGGAGAGGAGAGACCCAGTACTTC
TRBJ1-2,TRBV6-5,NA,many,CASSYSISGGPGYTF,TGTGCCAGCAGTTACTCGATCTCCGGGGGCCCTGGCTACACCTTC
TRBJ1-5,TRBV20-1,NA,many,CSAPGLYSNQPQNF,TGCAGTGCCCCGGGGCTCTATAGCAATCAGCCCCAGAATTTT
TRBJ2-7,TRBV9,TRBD1,many,CASSVPTRLTGGRRDYLAYEQYF,TGTGCCAGCAGCGTCCCTACCCGCCTAACAGGGGGCCGCCGGGACTACCTAGCCTACGAGCAGTACTTC
TRBJ2-5,TRBV6-5,NA,many,CASRTDSQETQYF,TGTGCCAGCAGAACCGATTCCCAAGAGACCCAGTACTTC
TRBJ2-7,TRBV27,TRBD1,few,CASRQTGTGDHEQYF,TGTGCCAGCAGACAGACCGGGACAGGGGATCACGAGCAGTACTTC
TRBJ2-7,TRBV7-9,TRBD2,many,CASSYGGLAVEQYF,TGTGCCAGCAGCTACGGGGGACTAGCTGTCGAGCAGTACTTC
TRBJ2-3,TRBV29-1,TRBD2,NA,CSVEDSSGGTDTQYF,TGCAGCGTCGAGGATTCTAGCGGAGGCACAGATACACAGTATTTT
TRBJ2-1,TRBV5-1,TRBD2,many,CASSLSGRFNEQFF,TGCGCCAGCAGCTTGAGCGGGAGGTTCAATGAGCAGTTCTTC
TRBJ1-1,TRBV7-9,NA,many,CASSLKSLEAFF,TGTGCCAGCAGCTTAAAATCTTTAGAGGCTTTCTTT
TRBJ2-3,TRBV12-3/TRBV12-4,NA,many,CASSLQSIVRPDTQYF,TGTGCCAGCAGTTTACAGAGCATAGTAAGGCCAGATACGCAGTATTTT
TRBJ2-7,TRBV5-1,TRBD1,NA,CASSLETGSGEQYF,TGCGCCAGCAGCTTGGAGACAGGGTCTGGCGAGCAGTACTTC
TRBJ2-3,TRBV27,TRBD1,many,CASSLGQGTDTQYF,TGTGCCAGCAGTCTGGGACAGGGTACAGATACGCAGTATTTT
TRBJ1-4,TRBV27,NA,many,CASSLRGATNEKLFF,TGTGCCAGCAGTTTGAGGGGGGCAACTAATGAAAAACTGTTTTTT
TRBJ2-2,TRBV28,TRBD2,NA,CASSFPQGASGANNLNTGELFF,TGTGCCAGCAGTTTCCCCCAAGGGGCTAGCGGAGCCAACAACCTGAACACCGGGGAGCTGTTTTTT
TRBJ2-5,TRBV18,NA,many,CASSPDGPGQTTQYF,TGTGCCAGCTCACCCGATGGACCGGGACAAACGACCCAGTACTTC
TRBJ2-1,TRBV2,NA,many,CASTPSYNEQFF,TGTGCCAGCACACCTTCCTACAATGAGCAGTTCTTC
TRBJ2-3,TRBV20-1,NA,many,CSARDRWRKTTTDTQYF,TGCAGTGCTAGAGATCGATGGAGAAAGACAACCACAGATACGCAGTATTTT
TRBJ2-3,TRBV20-1,NA,many,CSARAGTFGDTQYF,TGCAGTGCTAGAGCCGGGACATTTGGGGATACGCAGTATTTT
TRBJ2-7,TRBV2,NA,many,CASSLSGLEQYF,TGTGCCAGCAGCCTTTCCGGGCTCGAGCAGTACTTC
TRBJ1-5,TRBV20-1,NA,many,CSAPGPGGGNQPQHF,TGCAGTGCCCCGGGCCCGGGCGGAGGCAATCAGCCCCAGCATTTT
TRBJ2-7,TRBV3-1,TRBD2,many,CASSITSGRGYEQYF,TGTGCCAGCAGCATAACTAGCGGGAGGGGCTACGAGCAGTACTTC
TRBJ2-7,TRBV5-1,NA,many,CASSLESIEQYF,TGCGCCAGCAGCTTGGAGTCGATTGAGCAGTACTTC
TRBJ2-5,TRBV20-1,TRBD2,many,CSASVGGRETQYF,TGCAGTGCTAGTGTTGGCGGGAGGGAGACCCAGTACTTC
TRBJ2-1,TRBV20-1,TRBD2,many,CSPGGRGSYNEQFF,TGCAGTCCTGGGGGGAGGGGATCCTACAATGAGCAGTTCTTC
TRBJ2-1,TRBV5-1,NA,many,CASSSRGNEQFF,TGCGCCAGCAGCTCCCGAGGGAATGAGCAGTTCTTC
TRBJ1-1,TRBV5-1,TRBD1,many,CASALRPRTGGETEAFF,TGCGCCAGCGCGCTCAGGCCCCGAACAGGGGGAGAGACTGAAGCTTTCTTT
TRBJ2-7,TRBV6-6,NA,many,CASSHSEISYEQYF,TGTGCCAGCAGTCATAGCGAAATCTCCTACGAGCAGTACTTC
TRBJ2-7,TRBV20-1,TRBD1,few,CSAQDRARSYEQYF,TGCAGTGCCCAGGACAGGGCAAGGTCCTACGAGCAGTACTTC
TRBJ1-5,TRBV6-5,NA,many,CASREFNQPQHF,TGTGCCAGCAGAGAATTTAATCAGCCCCAGCATTTT
TRBJ1-2,TRBV3-1,NA,many,CASSQEPASGYTF,TGTGCCAGCAGCCAAGAACCGGCATCGGGCTACACCTTC
TRBJ2-2,TRBV7-2,NA,many,CASSLLRSNTGELFF,TGTGCCAGCAGCTTGCTTAGGAGTAACACCGGGGAGCTGTTTTTT
TRBJ2-5,TRBV5-5,NA,many,CASSLGPDGLQETQYF,TGTGCCAGCAGCTTGGGGCCGGACGGACTTCAAGAGACCCAGTACTTC
TRBJ1-4,TRBV29-1,NA,few,CSVERDGRLFF,TGCAGCGTTGAACGGGACGGGAGGCTGTTTTTT
TRBJ1-1,TRBV20-1,NA,many,CSATDGTEAFF,TGCAGTGCCACGGACGGCACTGAAGCTTTCTTT
TRBJ2-7,TRBV5-1,TRBD2,NA,CASSPKTVGTTEQYF,TGCGCCAGCAGCCCGAAGACAGTGGGGACTACTGAGCAGTACTTC
TRBJ1-2,TRBV7-8,TRBD1,few,CASHGTDYGYTF,TGTGCCAGCCACGGGACAGACTATGGCTACACCTTC
TRBJ2-7,TRBV28,TRBD2,many,CASSNSGRAVYEQYF,TGTGCCAGCAGTAATAGCGGGAGGGCCGTCTACGAGCAGTACTTC
TRBJ2-5,TRBV10-3,TRBD2,many,CAISDLAGQGETQYF,TGTGCCATCAGTGACCTAGCGGGCCAGGGGGAGACCCAGTACTTC
TRBJ1-1,TRBV7-9,TRBD1,many,CASSPGQGVGGTEAFF,TGTGCCAGCAGTCCCGGGCAGGGGGTTGGTGGCACTGAAGCTTTCTTT
TRBJ1-4,TRBV13,TRBD1,many,CASSVGTGGEKLFF,TGTGCCAGCAGCGTAGGGACAGGGGGTGAAAAACTGTTTTTT
TRBJ2-1,TRBV5-1,NA,NA,CASWVGGSQNEQFF,TGCGCCAGCTGGGTCGGGGGATCCCAGAATGAGCAGTTCTTC
TRBJ1-5,TRBV12-3/TRBV12-4,TRBD1,few,CASSLVEGGNQPQNF,TGTGCCAGCAGTTTAGTAGAAGGGGGCAATCAGCCCCAGAATTTT